This paragraph reports one TCR beta chain. No antigen is known for it. This entry comes from a study of graft-versus-host responses after intestinal transplantation. The study, taken as a whole, reports: GvH clones surfaced in recipient marrow, some emerging earlier in ileum or blood. Where graft-donor T cell macrochimerism was present, patients had high graft-versus-host to host-versus-graft clonal ratios in allografts.

The CDR3 extends over 16 amino acids. Germline V CDR1 and CDR2: SQVTM, ANQGSEA. Germline trimming cut 3 bases from V and 3 bases from J; bases unmatched to any gene: 10. Sequencing was performed with immunoSEQ multiplex PCR; in TCRdb, only in-frame clones are kept and a portion is missing. Of about 9,800 clones in the sample, around 91% were seen once. V is TRBV29-1 and J is TRBJ2-1; 8 bases line up with TRBD2. The sample consisted of PBMCs, taken just over 42 days after intestinal transplant. The sequence was obtained from a human patient who received an intestinal transplant, so some T cells may come from the graft donor. In DNA form, the CDR3 reads TGCAGCGTTGAGGGCCTAGCGGGTTCCGACTACAATGAGCAGTTCTTC. Protein sequence: CSVEGLAGSDYNEQFF.